This T cell receptor beta chain is drawn from a study of PD-1 blockade in classical Hodgkin lymphoma. Study-level points and caveats: Those achieving complete response showed baseline diversity like newly diagnosed patients.

To note about this clone: The antigen is unknown.

V was pared by 0 bases and J by 6 bases, with 12 bases between. CDR1 is SGDLS, CDR2 YYNGEE, per germline. The CDR3 length is 14 residues. Time point here: cycle 4 day 1 (C4D1), after five to seven weeks of nivolumab. Every patient was affected by relapse after autologous stem cell transplantation, while exposure to brentuximab vedotin was not uniform. Thawed PBMCs were the source of CD4+ T cells, purified by magnetic negative selection. Repertoires were generated with immunoSEQ multiplex PCR, while TCRdb's copy carries only in-frame clones and drops some. The profile covers about 25,000 clones, with over 75% appearing a single time and 2.5% to 3.5% taken by the ten largest.

The rearrangement links TRBV9 to TRBJ1-1, with D perhaps matching TRBD1 (6 bases). Specimen: CD4+ T cells from blood, collected before the fourth cycle of nivolumab. The TCR originated in a human donor with classical Hodgkin lymphoma. The CDR3 here is CASSVDRDVPEAFF. In nucleotides, the CDR3 is TGTGCCAGCAGCGTAGACAGGGATGTCCCTGAAGCTTTCTTT.